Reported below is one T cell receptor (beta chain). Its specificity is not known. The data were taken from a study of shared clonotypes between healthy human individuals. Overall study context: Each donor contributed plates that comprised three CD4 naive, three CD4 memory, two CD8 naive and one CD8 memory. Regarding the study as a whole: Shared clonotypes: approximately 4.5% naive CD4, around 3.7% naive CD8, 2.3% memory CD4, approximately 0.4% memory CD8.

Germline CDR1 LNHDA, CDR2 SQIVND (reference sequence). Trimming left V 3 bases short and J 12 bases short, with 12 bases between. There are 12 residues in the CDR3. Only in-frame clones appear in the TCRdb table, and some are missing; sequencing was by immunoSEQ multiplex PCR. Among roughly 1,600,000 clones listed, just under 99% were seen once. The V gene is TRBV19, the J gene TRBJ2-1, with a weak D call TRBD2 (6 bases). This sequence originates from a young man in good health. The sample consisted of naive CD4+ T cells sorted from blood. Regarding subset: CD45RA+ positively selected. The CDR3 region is CASSILEGRQFF. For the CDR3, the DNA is TGTGCCAGTAGTATCTTGGAGGGGCGGCAGTTCTTC.